The clone carrying this TCR beta chain was seen only once. No antigen is known for it. The method was immunoSEQ multiplex PCR; TCRdb's version includes in-frame clones alone and lacks a portion of them. The profile shows more than 150,000 clones, approximately 86% of them singletons. The data originate from a study of T cell responses to AZD1222 COVID-19 vaccine. Whole-study findings and limits: Across the whole spike, CD4 TCRs peaked at regions 160-218 and 743-854.

J was trimmed by 0 bases and V by 6 bases; bases with no gene match: 6. Germline values: CDR1 MNHEY, CDR2 SVGEGT. The CDR3 consists of 15 residues. The receptor was derived from an adult in good health. The V and J genes are TRBV6-2 or TRBV6-3 and TRBJ2-3, with 7 nucleotides matching TRBD1. This specimen was peripheral blood, taken on day 0 of AZD1222 vaccination. In DNA form, the CDR3 reads TGTGCCAGCAGCACCGGGACAGCCAGCACAGATACGCAGTATTTT. Protein sequence: CASSTGTASTDTQYF.